Judged by abundance, the clone carrying this T cell receptor beta chain is medium-sized (0.01 to 0.1%). Its antigen is not known. In TCRdb, the 5' RACE reads were re-called with MiXCR into one record per CDR3 protein. The data show a few thousand distinct CDR3 sequences, with 9.5% to 15% seen just once and over 25% held by the top ten. The CDR3 extends over 14 amino acids. The ends were cut back, 4 bases at V and 7 bases at J, with 17 bases in the middle. The germline CDR1 and CDR2 sequences are SGHNT and YYREEE (reference sequence). This sample was taken from a study of spatial heterogeneity in lung cancer. Overall study results and limits: Mutation tallies in tumors tracked expanded intratumoral alpha and beta TCR counts.

Described time point: sample taken at primary tumor resection. The chain employs TRBV5-4 and TRBJ2-5; tentative D call: TRBD2 (5 bases). The clonotype comes from a male donor with early-stage non-small cell lung cancer. The sequencing used lung tumor tissue, collected at surgery. DNA of the CDR3: TGTGCCAGCAGCGACGGCGGACTGCACGCGACCCAGTACTTC. This sequence encodes CASSDGGLHATQYF.